This TCR beta chain was identified during a study of T cells in Graves' hyperthyroidism and ophthalmopathy. From RNA transcripts, TCR beta CDR3 regions were amplified. First-round RT-PCR of the TCR CDR3 relied on the HTBI primer set. MiXCR, applied by TCRdb to the multiplex PCR reads, yields one record per CDR3 protein. The repertoire includes hundreds of thousands of distinct CDR3 sequences, around 39% of them detected once, and 7.5% to 9.5% sits in the top ten. The V segment lost 5 bases and the J segment 0 bases; nucleotides outside the gene matches: 7. CDR1 SGHTA and CDR2 FQGNSA come from the germline V gene. The CDR3 length is 15 residues.

The sequence was collected from a man aged 18 to 30 with Graves' hyperthyroidism. J is TRBJ2-7 and V is TRBV7-2, with 7 bases matching TRBD2. Sequenced: blood. The CDR3 spells CASSQLGGSSYEQYF. As DNA, the CDR3 is TGTGCCAGCAGCCAATTAGGCGGGAGCTCCTACGAGCAGTACTTC.